This TCR beta chain came from a study of T cell responses to AZD1222 COVID-19 vaccine (dated by TCRdb to the early 2020s). Some background on the complete study: Because spike-specific TCR depth and breadth did not differ between the two schedules, AZD1222 recipients who got a second dose at roughly 4 weeks were pooled with those who got a second dose at roughly 12 weeks. A total of around 240 trial participants underwent TCR sequencing, of whom roughly 210 had received two doses of AZD1222 and some 25 had received two doses of the MenACWY control vaccine. Trial participants were enrolled by age into 18-55, 56-69 and 70-plus year subgroups, with around 150, 28 and 57 TCR-sequenced participants respectively.

What the work shows at the level of the full study, not this receptor alone: Conclusions about previously exposed vaccinees are limited because only five to seven AZD1222 recipients were SARS-CoV-2 seropositive at baseline. In the small 56-69-year group, the increase in depth fell short of significance, most likely because of low power. Because no samples from the day 14 peak response were available, repertoires could be characterized only after the peak T cell response. Vaccine-associated CD4 TCRs spanned the whole spike protein, with dominant responses in regions 160-218 and 743-854. Epitopes outside the regions mutated in the B.1.351 and B.1.1.7 variants were reportedly recognized by nearly half of the unique spike-specific TCRs. Spike-specific TCR breadth and depth rose significantly after two AZD1222 doses compared with day 0 and with MenACWY recipients. Most participants were white British and females outnumbered males, and the authors suggested that clonal diversity may have been underestimated.

Trimming costs V 2 bases and J 7 bases, and their ends lie 21 bases apart. CDR1 and CDR2, looked up from the germline V gene, are KGHSH and LQKENI. From cysteine to phenylalanine, the CDR3 is 17 amino acids long. Left in the record is the CDR3 DNA by itself, 51 bases read in frame from the first base. In light of the paper, this sample's time point label describes: baseline before first vaccination. Vaccinee samples were obtained from the UK trials COV001 and COV002, which included a single-blind randomized controlled phase 2/3 trial of AZD1222 (ChAdOx1 nCoV-19) in healthy adults. For TCRbeta chain sequencing, PBMC samples from trial participants were taken at day 0 and at day 28 after the second dose. There are a few counts of this clone. What this receptor recognizes is not known. Base quality data are lacking; no much larger clone is found one base away. The CDR3 regions of human TCRbeta chains were analyzed by immunosequencing. For the original study's pipeline: TCRs in the repertoires were compared against a reference library of SARS-CoV-2-specific TCRs that had been generated with the MIRA antigen-specificity platform. Breadth meant the fraction of unique TCRs that were SARS-CoV-2-associated, whereas depth meant the fraction of total T cells that were SARS-CoV-2-associated. Using the MIRA data, each spike-specific TCR was mapped to the spike region that the TCR reacts to and placed in a CD4 or CD8 class. Log10-transformed breadth and depth values were compared by one-way ANOVA with Sidak's multiple comparisons tests. TCRdb provides this immuneACCESS table in a form limited to in-frame rearrangements. Some clones are lacking; in checked studies, under half of them reflect an unresolved V gene, and why the rest are absent is not known. V, J and clone size reflect that table, while D and trimming were determined from the DNA. This sample is represented by 200,000 to 300,000 clones; over 85% of them were singletons. The ten largest clonotypes hold roughly 0.5% of the sample.

The chain couples TRBV18 to TRBJ2-1; the D segment may tentatively be TRBD1 or TRBD2, each giving 6 matched bases. This sequence was found in an adult in good health. Here the sequenced sample was peripheral blood, taken on day 0 of AZD1222 vaccination. The sequenced DNA is TGTGCCAGCTCACCAGGTCTGATGCTGGGGGGCCCTAATGAGCAGTTCTTC. The encoded protein is CASSPGLMLGGPNEQFF.